This T cell receptor (beta chain) came from a study of blood T cell repertoires in COVID-19. Study overall: Samples came from the United States, Italy and Spain, spanning acute and convalescent COVID-19. PBMCs, B-cell-depleted T cells, or T cells provided the cDNA or gDNA that made up the material.

The length of the CDR3 is 15 residues. Trimming stripped 4 bases from V and 2 bases from J, with 14 bases between. CDR1 is LNHDA and CDR2 is SQIVND in the germline V gene (reference sequence). Original data processing: The authors estimated nucleated cell counts from reference gene primer amplification. The method was immunoSEQ multiplex PCR; TCRdb's version includes in-frame clones alone and lacks a portion of them. V and J calls and clone size are those listed in that table; D and trimming were worked out from the DNA. The sample includes under 350,000 clones, about nine tenths of them seen just once.

The sequencing input was peripheral blood. The genes are TRBV19 and TRBJ2-5; weak D call: TRBD1 (6 bases). The receptor was derived from a woman aged 25 to 45 with COVID-19, enrolled during active disease. The CDR3 DNA follows: TGTGCCAGTAGTACCCCTCGGCAGGGGCAAGAGACCCAGTACTTC. Its protein is CASSTPRQGQETQYF.